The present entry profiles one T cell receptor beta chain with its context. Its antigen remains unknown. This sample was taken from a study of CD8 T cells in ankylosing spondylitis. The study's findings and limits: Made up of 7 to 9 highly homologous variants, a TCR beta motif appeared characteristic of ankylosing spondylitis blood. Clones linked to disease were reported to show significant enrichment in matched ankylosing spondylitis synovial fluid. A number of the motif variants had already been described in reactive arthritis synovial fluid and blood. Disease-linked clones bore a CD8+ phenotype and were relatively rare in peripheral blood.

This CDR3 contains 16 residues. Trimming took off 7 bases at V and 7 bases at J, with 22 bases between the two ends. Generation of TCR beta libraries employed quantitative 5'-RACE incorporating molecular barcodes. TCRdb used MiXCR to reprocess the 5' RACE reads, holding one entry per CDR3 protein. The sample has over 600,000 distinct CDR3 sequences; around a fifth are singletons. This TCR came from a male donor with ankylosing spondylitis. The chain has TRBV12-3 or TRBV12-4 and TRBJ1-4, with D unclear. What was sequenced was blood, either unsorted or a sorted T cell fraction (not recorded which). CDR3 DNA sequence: TGTGCCAGCACCCTCCTCTCCCACGCGAGGAGTGAAAAACTGTTTTTT. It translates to CASTLLSHARSEKLFF.